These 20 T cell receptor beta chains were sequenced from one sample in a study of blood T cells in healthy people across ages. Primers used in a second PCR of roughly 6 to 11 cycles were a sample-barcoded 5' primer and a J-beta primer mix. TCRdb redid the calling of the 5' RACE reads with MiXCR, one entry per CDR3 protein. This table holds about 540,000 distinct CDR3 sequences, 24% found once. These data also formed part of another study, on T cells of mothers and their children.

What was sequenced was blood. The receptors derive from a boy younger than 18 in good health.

CDR3 in DNA: TGTGCCAGCAGTTCGACCACACGAGGGCCACATCAGGAGCAGTACTTC. Protein product: CASSSTTRGPHQEQYF. V gene TRBV6-2 or TRBV6-3 combines with J gene TRBJ2-7; D possibly corresponds to TRBD2 (5 bases). V was cut by 4 bases and J by 7 bases, with 23 bases left in between. The germline V gene has CDR1 MNHEY and CDR2 SVGEGT. The CDR3 is 16 amino acids.

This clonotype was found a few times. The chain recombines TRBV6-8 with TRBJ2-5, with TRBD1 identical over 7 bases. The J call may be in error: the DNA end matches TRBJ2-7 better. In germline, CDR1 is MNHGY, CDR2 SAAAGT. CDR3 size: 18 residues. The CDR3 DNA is TGTGCCAGTTCCAACGGGACAGTGTCCCTCCAGGGCTCCTACGAGCAGTACTTC. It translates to CASSNGTVSLQGSYEQYF.

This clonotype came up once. The CDR3 here is CASSNLVSATGELFF. The DNA of the CDR3 is TGTGCCAGCAGTAATCTAGTATCAGCCACCGGGGAGCTGTTTTTT. The gene calls are TRBV12-3 or TRBV12-4 and TRBJ2-2; unclear D gene. This CDR3 comprises 15 residues. The V end lost 5 bases, the J end lost 4 bases, and 14 bases lay between the germline ends.

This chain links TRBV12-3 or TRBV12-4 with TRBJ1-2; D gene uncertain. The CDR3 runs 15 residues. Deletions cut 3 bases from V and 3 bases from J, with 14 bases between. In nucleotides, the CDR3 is TGTGCCAGCAGTTTCGTTTGGGCGAGGGACTATGGCTACACCTTC. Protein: CASSFVWARDYGYTF.

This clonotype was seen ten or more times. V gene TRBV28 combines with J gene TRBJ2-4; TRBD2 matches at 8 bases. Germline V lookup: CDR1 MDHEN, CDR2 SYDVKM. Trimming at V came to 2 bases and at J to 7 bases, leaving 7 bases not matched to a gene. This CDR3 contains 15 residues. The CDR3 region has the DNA TGTGCCAGCAGTTTAGCGGGGGGCGAGTTTAACATTCAGTACTTC. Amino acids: CASSLAGGEFNIQYF.

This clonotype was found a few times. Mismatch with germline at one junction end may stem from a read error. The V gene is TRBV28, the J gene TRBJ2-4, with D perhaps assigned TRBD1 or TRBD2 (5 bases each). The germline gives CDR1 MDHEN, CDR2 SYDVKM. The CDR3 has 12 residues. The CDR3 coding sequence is TGTGCCAGCAGTCCTACCCGGGACCCCAGGGACTTC. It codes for CASSPTRDPRDF.

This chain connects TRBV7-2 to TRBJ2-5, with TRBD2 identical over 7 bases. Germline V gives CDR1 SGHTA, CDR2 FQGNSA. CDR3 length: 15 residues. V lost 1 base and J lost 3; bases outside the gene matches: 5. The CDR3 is CASSLVRGEEETQYF. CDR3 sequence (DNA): TGTGCCAGCAGCTTAGTTCGGGGGGAGGAAGAGACCCAGTACTTC. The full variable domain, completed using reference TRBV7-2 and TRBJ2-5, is GAGVSQSPSNKVTEKGKDVELRCDPISGHTALYWYRQSLGQGLEFLIYFQGNSAPDKSGLPSDRFSAERTGGSVSTLTIQRTQQEDSAVYLCASSLVRGEEETQYFGPGTRLLVL.

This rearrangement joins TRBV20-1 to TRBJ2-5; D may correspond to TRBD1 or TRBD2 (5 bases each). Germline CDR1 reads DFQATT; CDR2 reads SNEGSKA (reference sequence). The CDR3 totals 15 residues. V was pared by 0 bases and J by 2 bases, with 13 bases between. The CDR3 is CSARDRGAAQETQYF. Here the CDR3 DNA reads TGCAGTGCTAGAGATCGAGGGGCAGCACAAGAGACCCAGTACTTC.

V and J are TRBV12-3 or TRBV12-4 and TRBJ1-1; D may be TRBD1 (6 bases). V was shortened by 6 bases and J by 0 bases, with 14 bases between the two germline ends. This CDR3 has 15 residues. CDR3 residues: CASSPFDRLNTEAFF. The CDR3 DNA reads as TGTGCCAGCAGCCCATTTGACAGGTTGAACACTGAAGCTTTCTTT.

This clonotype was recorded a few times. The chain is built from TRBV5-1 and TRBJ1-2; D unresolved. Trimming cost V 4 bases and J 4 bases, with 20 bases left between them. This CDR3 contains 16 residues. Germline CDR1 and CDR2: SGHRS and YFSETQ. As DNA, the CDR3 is TGCGCCAGCAGCCCCCGCTGTGATGGCAGCCTCTATGGCTACACCTTC. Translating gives CASSPRCDGSLYGYTF. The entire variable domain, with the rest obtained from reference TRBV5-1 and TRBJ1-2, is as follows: KAGVTQTPRYLIKTRGQQVTLSCSPISGHRSVSWYQQTPGQGLQFLFEYFSETQRNKGNFPGRFSGRQFSNSRSEMNVSTLELGDSALYLCASSPRCDGSLYGYTFGSGTRLTVV.

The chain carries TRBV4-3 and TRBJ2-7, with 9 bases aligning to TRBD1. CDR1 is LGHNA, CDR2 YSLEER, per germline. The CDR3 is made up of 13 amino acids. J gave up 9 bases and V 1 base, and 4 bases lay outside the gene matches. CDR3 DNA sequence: TGCGCCAGCAGCCAAGGGACAGGGGATGTGCAGTACTTC. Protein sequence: CASSQGTGDVQYF.

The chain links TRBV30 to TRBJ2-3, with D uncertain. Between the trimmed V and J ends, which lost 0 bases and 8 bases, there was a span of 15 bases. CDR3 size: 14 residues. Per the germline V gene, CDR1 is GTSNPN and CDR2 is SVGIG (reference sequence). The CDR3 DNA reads TGTGCCTGGAGTGTACTTGAGCAGTCTCGTACGCAGTATTTT. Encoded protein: CAWSVLEQSRTQYF.

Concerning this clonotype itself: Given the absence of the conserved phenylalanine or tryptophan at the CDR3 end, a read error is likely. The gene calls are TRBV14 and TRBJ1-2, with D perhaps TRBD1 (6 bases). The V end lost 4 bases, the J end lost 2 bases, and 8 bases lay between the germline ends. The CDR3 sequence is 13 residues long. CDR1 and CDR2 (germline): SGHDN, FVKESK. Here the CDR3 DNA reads TGTGCCAGCAGCCCTGACAGGAACTATGGCTACACCCTC. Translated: CASSPDRNYGYTL.

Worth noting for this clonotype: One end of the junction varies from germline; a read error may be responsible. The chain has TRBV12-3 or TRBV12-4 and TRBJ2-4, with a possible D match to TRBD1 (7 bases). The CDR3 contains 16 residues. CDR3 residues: CAGSYVRGVAKNIQYF. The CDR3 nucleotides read TGTGCCGGCAGTTACGTCAGGGGGGTAGCCAAAAACATTCAGTACTTC.

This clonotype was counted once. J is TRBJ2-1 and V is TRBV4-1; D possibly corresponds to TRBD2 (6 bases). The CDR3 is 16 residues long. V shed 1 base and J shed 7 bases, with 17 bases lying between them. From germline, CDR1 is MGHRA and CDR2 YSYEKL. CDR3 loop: CASSQGPWRRENEQFF. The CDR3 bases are TGCGCCAGCAGCCAAGGCCCGTGGAGGCGGGAAAATGAGCAGTTCTTC.

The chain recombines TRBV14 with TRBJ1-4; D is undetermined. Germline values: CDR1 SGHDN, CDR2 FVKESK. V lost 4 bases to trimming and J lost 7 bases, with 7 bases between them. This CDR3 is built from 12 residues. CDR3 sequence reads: CASSPTREKLFF. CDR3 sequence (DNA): TGTGCCAGCAGCCCTACCCGTGAAAAACTGTTTTTT.

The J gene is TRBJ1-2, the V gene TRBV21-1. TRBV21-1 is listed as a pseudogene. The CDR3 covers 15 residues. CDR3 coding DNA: TGTGCCAGCAGCAAAGTTCCGGGACTCCAGGGCGGCTACACCTTC. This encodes CASSKVPGLQGGYTF.

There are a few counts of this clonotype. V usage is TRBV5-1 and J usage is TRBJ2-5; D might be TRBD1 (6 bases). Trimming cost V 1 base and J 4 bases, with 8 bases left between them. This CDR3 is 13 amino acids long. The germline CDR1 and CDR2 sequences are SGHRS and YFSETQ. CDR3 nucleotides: TGCGCCAGCAGCTTGTGGGGGCCAGAGACCCAGTACTTC. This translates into CASSLWGPETQYF.

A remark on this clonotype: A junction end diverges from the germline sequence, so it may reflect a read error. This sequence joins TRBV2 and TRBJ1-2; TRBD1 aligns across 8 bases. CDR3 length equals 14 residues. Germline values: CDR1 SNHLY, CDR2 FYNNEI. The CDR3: CASTEGTGQLGCTF. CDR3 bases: TGTGCCAGCACCGAGGGGACAGGCCAACTTGGCTGCACCTTC.

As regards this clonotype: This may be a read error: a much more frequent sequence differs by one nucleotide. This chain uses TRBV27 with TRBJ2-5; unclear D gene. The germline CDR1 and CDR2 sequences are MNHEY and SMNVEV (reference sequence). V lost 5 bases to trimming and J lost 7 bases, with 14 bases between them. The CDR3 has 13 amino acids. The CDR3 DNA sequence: TGTGCCAGCAGTCCCACCCAGATGGGGACCCAGTACTTC. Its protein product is CASSPTQMGTQYF.